Below are 23 T cell receptor beta chains sequenced from a single sample in a study of PD-L1 blockade in urothelial cancer. Libraries were prepared by immunoSEQ multiplex PCR; TCRdb keeps only in-frame clonotypes and omits some of them. Here the sample spans 70,000 or so clones, 85% to 90% being singletons. The sequenced sample was PBMCs, obtained around atezolizumab (anti-PD-L1) treatment. These receptor sequences come from a man aged 55-75 years with urothelial cancer.

This chain links TRBV5-1 with TRBJ2-7; 9 nucleotides line up with TRBD1. Looked up from germline, CDR1 is SGHRS and CDR2 is YFSETQ. The trim removed 0 bases at V and 5 bases at J, leaving 6 bases unmatched. The CDR3 is made up of 15 amino acids. The CDR3 DNA reads TGCGCCAGCAGCTTGGAAGGACAGGGGCTGGACGAGCAGTACTTC. Translating gives CASSLEGQGLDEQYF.

There are a few counts of this clone. This chain connects TRBV5-4 to TRBJ2-7; 9 bases are shared with TRBD1. CDR1 and CDR2 (germline): SGHNT, YYREEE (reference sequence). Unmatched junction bases numbered 13, after V lost 3 bases and J lost 0 bases. There are 18 residues in the CDR3. CDR3 in DNA: TGTGCCAGCAGCTCCCCGGGACAGGGAGTCTCTTTCTCCTACGAGCAGTACTTC. Translated, it gives CASSSPGQGVSFSYEQYF.

The rearrangement links TRBV6-1 to TRBJ2-3; 9 positions agree with TRBD2. This CDR3 region has 15 residues. With 10 bases clipped from V and 6 bases from J, the junction kept 14 bases outside the gene matches. Germline CDR1 and CDR2: MNHNS and SASEGT. The CDR3: CAIEGAGGFADTQYF. The CDR3 DNA reads TGTGCCATCGAAGGGGCGGGAGGGTTCGCCGATACGCAGTATTTT.

CDR3 amino acids: CASVSYGNTGELFF. CDR3 in DNA: TGTGCTAGTGTGTCCTACGGGAACACCGGGGAGCTGTTTTTT. The chain has TRBV12-5 and TRBJ2-2; no firm D call. The CDR3 loop spans 14 amino acids. Trimming stripped 7 bases from V and 1 base from J, with 10 bases between. Germline assignment: CDR1 LGHNT and CDR2 FRNRAP. Complete variable domain (other parts from reference TRBV12-5 and TRBJ2-2): DARVTQTPRHKVTEMGQEVTMRCQPILGHNTVFWYRQTMMQGLELLAYFRNRAPLDDSGMPKDRFSAEMPDATLATLKIQPSEPRDSAVYFCASVSYGNTGELFFGEGSRLTVL.

In regard to this clone: The same CDR3 also results from other DNA sequences found in this sample. The chain combines TRBV9 with TRBJ2-3; no definite D call. The CDR3 has 13 residues. Germline V CDR1 and CDR2: SGDLS, YYNGEE. V gave up 0 bases and J gave up 3 bases, with 5 bases separating them. The CDR3 DNA is TGTGCCAGCAGCGTAGTCTCGACAGATACGCAGTATTTT. It encodes CASSVVSTDTQYF.

This chain joins TRBV29-1 and TRBJ2-2; 7 bases agree with TRBD2. Looked up from germline, CDR1 is SQVTM and CDR2 is ANQGSEA. The CDR3 length is 16 residues. J was trimmed by 1 base and V by 4 bases; bases with no gene match: 9. The DNA of the CDR3 is TGCAGCGTTGTCCGCTGGGCTAGCGGGAACACCGGGGAGCTGTTTTTT. Encoded protein: CSVVRWASGNTGELFF.

The rearrangement uses TRBV5-5 and TRBJ1-1; no clear D. This CDR3 comprises 11 residues. CDR1 and CDR2 from the germline V gene are SGHKS and YYEKEE (reference sequence). Trimming took off 0 bases at V and 10 bases at J, with 7 bases between the two ends. The CDR3 reads CASSLDFGAFF. In DNA, the CDR3 is TGTGCCAGCAGCTTGGACTTCGGAGCTTTCTTT.

The rearrangement uses TRBV5-1 and TRBJ2-1; no reliable D call. The CDR3 spans 14 residues. The V and J ends lost 0 bases and 5 bases respectively, with 9 bases between them. Germline V gene sequence: CDR1 SGHRS, CDR2 YFSETQ. The DNA of the CDR3 is TGCGCCAGCAGCTTGGGAGGCTATGACAATGAGCAGTTCTTC. Residues: CASSLGGYDNEQFF.

V is TRBV28 and J is TRBJ2-3; D is unclear. The V end lost 5 bases, the J end lost 6 bases, and 12 bases lay between the germline ends. The CDR3 runs to 13 residues. The germline CDR1 and CDR2 sequences are MDHEN and SYDVKM. This chain's CDR3 is CASSLRLDDTQYF. DNA for the CDR3: TGTGCCAGCAGTCTAAGACTTGACGATACGCAGTATTTT.

The chain links TRBV5-4 to TRBJ1-2, with D maybe TRBD1 (6 bases). The CDR3 length is 14 residues. The germline V and J ends were trimmed by 4 bases and 8 bases, with 18 bases remaining between them. Germline loops: CDR1 SGHNT, CDR2 YYREEE (reference sequence). The CDR3: CASSPPNRAGGYTF. The CDR3 DNA is TGTGCCAGCAGCCCTCCAAACAGGGCTGGGGGCTACACCTTC. Variable domain in full (rest from reference TRBV5-4 and TRBJ1-2): ETGVTQSPTHLIKTRGQQVTLRCSSQSGHNTVSWYQQALGQGPQFIFQYYREEENGRGNFPPRFSGLQFPNYSSELNVNALELDDSALYLCASSPPNRAGGYTFGSGTRLTVV.

The chain recombines TRBV28 with TRBJ1-1, with TRBD1 as a possible D gene (6 bases). Looked up from germline, CDR1 is MDHEN and CDR2 is SYDVKM. The CDR3 has 16 residues. Trimming cost V 7 bases and J 1 base, with 19 bases left between them. DNA of the CDR3: TGTGCCAGCACCCTTCTGGGTGGACAGCAGAACACTGAAGCTTTCTTT. Its protein is CASTLLGGQQNTEAFF.

Written as DNA, the CDR3 is TGCAGCGTTGAGGGGCGAACCGGGGAGCTGTTTTTT. This gives the protein CSVEGRTGELFF. J is TRBJ2-2 and V is TRBV29-1; D possibly corresponds to TRBD1 (5 bases). The CDR3 covers 12 residues. V gave up 3 bases and J gave up 5 bases, with 7 bases separating them. Germline values: CDR1 SQVTM, CDR2 ANQGSEA.

V gene TRBV7-2 combines with J gene TRBJ2-7; TRBD2 matches 12 bases. CDR1 is SGHTA and CDR2 is FQGNSA in the germline V gene. Trimming took 5 bases from V and 4 from J; bases not matched to a gene: 6. CDR3 size: 15 residues. CDR3 amino acids: CASSASGRAGYEQYF. CDR3 in DNA: TGTGCCAGCAGCGCTAGCGGGAGGGCCGGTTACGAGCAGTACTTC.

The rearrangement uses TRBV6-1 and TRBJ1-1; D remains ambiguous. The CDR3 consists of 14 residues. V was clipped by 5 bases and J by 3 bases, with 13 bases between them. In germline, CDR1 is MNHNS, CDR2 SASEGT. The CDR3 nucleotides read TGTGCCAGCAGTTCCAGGTCTGGCGACACTGAAGCTTTCTTT. Translation: CASSSRSGDTEAFF.

This chain joins TRBV18 and TRBJ1-5, with TRBD1 matching over 9 bases. This CDR3 is 15 amino acids long. J was trimmed by 3 bases and V by 4 bases; bases with no gene match: 4. Germline-derived CDR1 and CDR2 are KGHSH and LQKENI. The CDR3 DNA reads as TGTGCCAGCTCACGGGACAGGGTAATCAATCAGCCCCAGCATTTT. Encoded protein: CASSRDRVINQPQHF. Full variable domain (missing parts from reference TRBV18 and TRBJ1-5): NAGVMQNPRHLVRRRGQEARLRCSPMKGHSHVYWYRQLPEEGLKFMVYLQKENIIDESGMPKERFSAEFPKEGPSILRIQQVVRGDSAAYFCASSRDRVINQPQHFGDGTRLSIL.

The gene calls are TRBV23-1 and TRBJ2-7; no definite D call. TRBV23-1 is labeled an ORF, and its function is uncertain. The CDR3 consists of 12 residues. V lost 4 bases and J lost 3, with 7 bases in between. The CDR3 nucleotides read TGCGCCAGCAGTCCTTTGTTCTACGAGCAGTACTTC. This codes for CASSPLFYEQYF.

The V call is TRBV6-1, the J call TRBJ2-5; tentative D call: TRBD1 (6 bases). Trimming cost V 4 bases and J 2 bases, with 8 bases left between them. The CDR3 consists of 13 residues. Germline loops: CDR1 MNHNS, CDR2 SASEGT. CDR3 bases: TGTGCCAGCAGTGTACAGGGTCAAGAGACCCAGTACTTC. This encodes CASSVQGQETQYF.

This clone was counted once. V usage is TRBV7-2 and J usage is TRBJ1-1, with 9 nucleotides matching TRBD1. This CDR3 is built from 14 residues. The germline V gene has CDR1 SGHTA and CDR2 FQGNSA. Losses at the gene ends were 3 bases for V and 7 bases for J; bases not matched to a gene: 6. CDR3 in DNA: TGTGCCAGCAGCTTTCGGGACAGGGTGATTGAAGCTTTCTTT. Protein sequence: CASSFRDRVIEAFF.

The CDR3 DNA follows: TGTGCCAGCCGGCTTAGGGGAAACACCGGGGAGCTGTTTTTT. Protein: CASRLRGNTGELFF. The genes are TRBV2 and TRBJ2-2; a possible D gene is TRBD1 (5 bases). CDR3 length: 14 residues. Trimming cost V 8 bases and J 2 bases, with 12 bases left between them. CDR1 and CDR2 (germline): SNHLY, FYNNEI.

The chain recombines TRBV7-9 with TRBJ2-1, with D possibly matching TRBD1 (5 bases). The germline CDR1 and CDR2 sequences are SEHNR and FQNEAQ (reference sequence). The ends were cut back, 5 bases at V and 8 bases at J, with 13 bases in the middle. This CDR3 has 13 amino acids. CDR3 loop: CASSKTVGDEQFF. CDR3 nucleotides: TGTGCCAGCAGCAAGACAGTCGGCGATGAGCAGTTCTTC.

The V gene is TRBV27, the J gene TRBJ2-3; 8 nucleotides agree with TRBD2. Trimming cost V 2 bases and J 4 bases; bases outside gene matches: 5. This CDR3 spans 15 amino acids. Germline assignment: CDR1 MNHEY and CDR2 SMNVEV (reference sequence). The CDR3 reads CASSLRGGVSDTQYF. The CDR3 DNA sequence: TGTGCCAGCAGTTTACGGGGGGGCGTATCAGATACGCAGTATTTT.

The genes are TRBV5-1 and TRBJ2-5; tentatively, D is TRBD1 (5 bases). This CDR3 spans 14 amino acids. From germline, CDR1 is SGHRS and CDR2 YFSETQ. The V end lost 0 bases, the J end lost 5 bases, and 11 bases lay between the germline ends. Here the CDR3 reads CASSLVLGAETQYF. As DNA, the CDR3 is TGCGCCAGCAGCTTGGTCTTAGGGGCCGAGACCCAGTACTTC. Supplemented by reference TRBV5-1 and TRBJ2-5, the full variable domain reads KAGVTQTPRYLIKTRGQQVTLSCSPISGHRSVSWYQQTPGQGLQFLFEYFSETQRNKGNFPGRFSGRQFSNSRSEMNVSTLELGDSALYLCASSLVLGAETQYFGPGTRLLVL.

The chain couples TRBV27 to TRBJ2-3; perhaps TRBD1 as D (6 bases). From germline, CDR1 is MNHEY and CDR2 SMNVEV (reference sequence). With 3 bases removed from V and 0 bases from J, the gap between germline ends came to 10 bases. The CDR3 is 15 residues long. The CDR3 loop is CASSFQGSSTDTQYF. CDR3 DNA: TGTGCCAGCAGTTTCCAGGGGTCTAGCACAGATACGCAGTATTTT.